Following are 21 T cell receptor beta chains from one sample sequenced in a study of blood T cell repertoires in COVID-19 (dated by TCRdb to 2019 to 2021). Libraries were built with the immunoSEQ multiplex PCR assay. Held by TCRdb, this immuneACCESS table contains in-frame sequences only and omits some clones. Under half of the omission traces to an unresolved V gene where checked; the cause of the rest is unknown. The sample table shows over 110,000 clones, and over 60% are seen once. Approximately 14% of the sample rests with the top ten. Sequencing used peripheral blood. The source of these receptors is a man older than 75 with acute or convalescent COVID-19.

This clone was counted once. The chain couples TRBV6-4 to TRBJ1-2, with 8 bases that match TRBD1. CDR1 and CDR2 (germline): MRHNA, SNTAGT. The CDR3 is made up of 11 amino acids. The V segment lost 4 bases and the J segment 13 bases; nucleotides outside the gene matches: 5. For the CDR3, the DNA is TGTGCCAGCAGTGCAGGGGGCGATTTCACCTTC. Its translation: CASSAGGDFTF.

The chain carries TRBV11-3 and TRBJ1-1; the D gene is possibly TRBD1 (5 bases). The CDR3 spans 13 residues. Germline CDR1 SGHNT, CDR2 YENEEA. V was pared by 2 bases and J by 8 bases, with 12 bases between. The CDR3 loop is CASSLNTGVEAFF. CDR3 in DNA: TGTGCCAGCAGCTTAAATACGGGGGTCGAAGCTTTCTTT.

The table lists this clone with a count of one. The chain links TRBV7-3 to TRBJ1-1, with unresolved D. The germline V gene has CDR1 SGHTA and CDR2 FQGTGA. V was trimmed by 5 bases and J by 5 bases, leaving 15 bases between them. CDR3 length: 14 residues. As DNA, the CDR3 is TGTGCCAGCAGCCCCGAGGGCCAGAGAACTGAAGCTTTCTTT. This gives the protein CASSPEGQRTEAFF.

The chain couples TRBV20-1 to TRBJ2-3, with TRBD1 matching 9 bases. Germline V gene data show CDR1 as DFQATT and CDR2 as SNEGSKA (reference sequence). V trimming: 3 bases; J trimming: 1 base; junction bases outside the gene matches: 5. The CDR3 sequence is 15 residues long. In nucleotides, the CDR3 is TGCAGTGCTAGTGGGACAGGGCTTGGCACAGATACGCAGTATTTT. Translation gives CSASGTGLGTDTQYF.

The chain links TRBV24-1 to TRBJ1-1; 7 positions agree with TRBD1. Germline CDR1 KGHDR, CDR2 SFDVKD. Trimming cost V 4 bases and J 9 bases; bases outside gene matches: 4. The CDR3 runs 12 residues. CDR3 nucleotide sequence: TGTGCCACCAGTGAGCTGACAGGGAAAGCTTTCTTT. This codes for CATSELTGKAFF.

This CDR3 reads CASSTWGGMETQYF. The CDR3 coding sequence is TGTGCCAGTAGTACATGGGGGGGAATGGAGACCCAGTACTTC. This chain joins TRBV19 and TRBJ2-5; 7 bases match TRBD2. CDR1 is LNHDA, CDR2 SQIVND, per germline (reference sequence). CDR3 size: 14 residues. Losses at the gene ends were 4 bases for V and 5 bases for J; bases not matched to a gene: 7.

This chain links TRBV19 with TRBJ1-5; D is uncertain. This CDR3 comprises 14 residues. V was shortened by 6 bases and J by 4 bases, with 13 bases between the two germline ends. Looked up from germline, CDR1 is LNHDA and CDR2 is SQIVND (reference sequence). CDR3: CASSSTGGNQPQHF. Written as DNA, the CDR3 is TGTGCCAGTAGCTCGACGGGCGGGAATCAGCCCCAGCATTTT.

The chain joins TRBV19 to TRBJ2-2; weak D call: TRBD1 (7 bases). V lost 5 bases, J lost 6 bases, and 16 bases lay in between. Germline assignment: CDR1 LNHDA and CDR2 SQIVND (reference sequence). This CDR3 is 15 amino acids long. CDR3 sequence (DNA): TGTGCCAGTAGTCCACAGGGGAGGACGGCCGGGGAGCTGTTTTTT. It specifies CASSPQGRTAGELFF.

This chain uses TRBV18 with TRBJ1-1; TRBD1 matches at 9 bases. The CDR3 is 15 amino acids. Germline CDR1 KGHSH, CDR2 LQKENI. V gave up 2 bases and J gave up 6 bases; unmatched junction bases: 7. Here the CDR3 DNA reads TGTGCCAGCTCACCAAGGACAGGGGATGTTGCTGAAGCTTTCTTT. It codes for CASSPRTGDVAEAFF.

The rearrangement links TRBV7-8 to TRBJ1-1; D is ambiguous. Germline V CDR1 and CDR2: SGHVS, FQNEAQ. The CDR3 loop spans 16 amino acids. Trimming removed 5 bases at V and 1 base at J, with 17 bases between. The CDR3 DNA reads TGTGCCAGCAGCCTGACGGGGTTTGGAGCGAACACTGAAGCTTTCTTT. Its protein is CASSLTGFGANTEAFF.

In its sample, this clone was seen a few times. The CDR3 region is CASSEDRGLTEAFF. The DNA of the CDR3 is TGTGCCAGCAGCGAAGACAGGGGGCTTACTGAAGCTTTCTTT. The chain uses TRBV5-4 and TRBJ1-1, with 10 nucleotides matching TRBD1. J was trimmed by 5 bases and V by 4 bases; bases with no gene match: 5. This CDR3 has 14 amino acids. Germline CDR1 is SGHNT and CDR2 is YYREEE (reference sequence). The full variable domain, its missing parts supplied by reference TRBV5-4 and TRBJ1-1, is ETGVTQSPTHLIKTRGQQVTLRCSSQSGHNTVSWYQQALGQGPQFIFQYYREEENGRGNFPPRFSGLQFPNYSSELNVNALELDDSALYLCASSEDRGLTEAFFGQGTRLTVV.

The rearrangement links TRBV9 to TRBJ2-7; 8 nucleotides line up with TRBD1. The length of the CDR3 is 14 residues. V lost 4 bases, J lost 2 bases, and 5 bases stayed unmatched. Germline-derived CDR1 and CDR2 are SGDLS and YYNGEE. For the CDR3, the DNA is TGTGCCAGCAGCCCACGGGACAGGACCTACGAGCAGTACTTC. Encoded protein: CASSPRDRTYEQYF.

This chain links TRBV11-2 with TRBJ2-7; 8 bases map to TRBD1. The germline CDR1 and CDR2 sequences are SGHAT and FQNNGV. The CDR3 totals 15 residues. The V and J ends lost 5 bases and 7 bases, in that order; junction bases with no gene match: 13. CDR3 nucleotides: TGTGCCAGCAGCCCAACCCCGGGACAGGCTGCAGAGCAGTACTTC. It codes for CASSPTPGQAAEQYF.

The chain links TRBV2 to TRBJ1-1, with D possibly matching TRBD1 (5 bases). The CDR3 is made up of 14 amino acids. V was pared by 8 bases and J by 5 bases, with 18 bases between. Germline lookup yields CDR1 SNHLY and CDR2 FYNNEI. The CDR3 loop reads CASCGGGARTEAFF. The CDR3 DNA is TGTGCCAGCTGCGGTGGAGGGGCTCGAACTGAAGCTTTCTTT.

This clone turned up a few times. The DNA for the CDR3 is TGTGCCAGCTCGGACAGGGTGACAGATACGCAGTATTTT. Its protein is CASSDRVTDTQYF. The chain couples TRBV7-9 to TRBJ2-3; TRBD1 matches 8 bases. Germline V gene lookup returns CDR1 SEHNR and CDR2 FQNEAQ (reference sequence). The J segment lost 3 bases and the V segment lost 8 bases, leaving 4 bases of the junction unmatched. This CDR3 contains 13 residues.

The V call is TRBV7-9, the J call TRBJ2-3; 7 nucleotides align to TRBD1. The CDR3 sequence is 15 residues long. The V gene's germline CDR1 is SEHNR and CDR2 FQNEAQ (reference sequence). The V segment lost 4 bases and the J segment 0 bases; nucleotides outside the gene matches: 4. CDR3 sequence: CASSSGQTSTDTQYF. The CDR3, as DNA: TGTGCCAGCAGCTCGGGACAGACTAGCACAGATACGCAGTATTTT.

The genes are TRBV15 and TRBJ1-1; D is perhaps TRBD1 (5 bases). In germline, CDR1 is LNHNV, CDR2 YYDKDF (reference sequence). V lost 9 bases to trimming and J lost 5 bases, with 16 bases between them. This CDR3 contains 13 residues. The CDR3 nucleotides read TGTGCCACTACAGTCGGGGGTTCGACTGAAGCTTTCTTT. Translated, it gives CATTVGGSTEAFF.

This clone appeared a single time. The V call is TRBV30, the J call TRBJ2-5; a possible D gene is TRBD2 (7 bases). The germline V and J ends were trimmed by 3 bases and 4 bases, with 12 bases remaining between them. The CDR3 extends over 13 amino acids. Germline V gives CDR1 GTSNPN, CDR2 SVGIG (reference sequence). The CDR3 region has the DNA TGTGCCTGGAGGTCGGGGGGCCGAGAGACCCAGTACTTC. Translating gives CAWRSGGRETQYF.

This sequence joins TRBV5-1 and TRBJ2-7; 9 bases agree with TRBD1. The CDR3 covers 13 residues. Germline CDR1 is SGHRS and CDR2 is YFSETQ. The ends lost 4 bases at V and 5 bases at J; junction bases unmatched: 4. CDR3 in DNA: TGCGCCAGCAGCCGGACAGGGGACCACGAGCAGTACTTC. This codes for CASSRTGDHEQYF.

This clone was counted a few times. This chain joins TRBV5-6 and TRBJ1-2; no clear D gene. The V gene lost 3 bases and the J gene lost 5 bases, with 14 bases spanning the gap. The CDR3 sequence is 14 residues long. CDR1 and CDR2 from the germline V gene are SGHDT and YYEEEE. CDR3 amino acids: CASSSGGITYGYTF. CDR3 coding DNA: TGTGCCAGCAGCTCGGGAGGGATCACGTATGGCTACACCTTC.

The chain joins TRBV5-4 to TRBJ1-4; the D gene is possibly TRBD1 (5 bases). The CDR3 spans 13 residues. V was pared by 4 bases and J by 7 bases, with 11 bases between. CDR1 and CDR2 from the germline V gene are SGHNT and YYREEE (reference sequence). The CDR3 reads CASSRGVGEKLFF. In nucleotides, the CDR3 is TGTGCCAGCAGCCGGGGGGTCGGTGAAAAACTGTTTTTT.